Sequencing of this TCR beta chain was carried out in a study of blood T cell repertoires in COVID-19. Study-level information: The study drew acute and convalescent COVID-19 samples from the United States, Italy and Spain.

There are 18 residues in the CDR3. Losses at the gene ends were 2 bases for V and 9 bases for J; bases not matched to a gene: 10. Per germline, CDR1 LGHDT and CDR2 YNNKEL (reference sequence). Authors' methods: Estimates of nucleated cell counts were drawn from the amplification of reference gene primers. The table came from immunoSEQ multiplex PCR; TCRdb's copy has only in-frame clones and leaves some out. D and trimming were read from the DNA, whereas the V and J calls and clone size are those reported in that table. The sample has roughly 290,000 clones, 80% to 90% seen once. Sequences were obtained from peripheral blood. This TCR was sampled from a man younger than 45 with acute or convalescent COVID-19. The rearrangement joins TRBV3-1 (or the pseudogene TRBV3-2) to TRBJ2-1, with 16 bases lining up with TRBD2. The CDR3 DNA follows: TGTGCCAGCAGCCAACCCGTGGGACTAGCGGGGGGGCGTCGTGAGCAGTTCTTC. Encoded protein: CASSQPVGLAGGRREQFF.